This TCR beta chain was captured in a study of long-term antiretroviral therapy in people with HIV. The study, taken as a whole, reports: For ART adherence, viral resistance and therapy changes, no data were available. The repertoire was dominated at all time points by clones expanded before ART. HIV repertoires showed narrower CDR3 length ranges than controls.

On this clone: Its target is not known.

The CDR3 consists of 13 residues. Germline-derived CDR1 and CDR2 are SEHNR and FQNEAQ (reference sequence). Between the trimmed V and J ends, which lost 2 bases and 8 bases, there was a span of 12 bases. This was the immunoSEQ v3.0 assay at survey level. Method: immunoSEQ multiplex PCR; TCRdb's copy keeps in-frame clones and lacks some. The repertoire holds over 20,000 clones, 70% to 90% seen once, with less than 8% in the top ten. The receptor comes from a man aged 55 to 70 with HIV. The sequencing here drew on unsorted PBMCs, taken 0.6 years after starting antiretroviral therapy. The chain uses TRBV7-9 and TRBJ1-2; no clear D. The CDR3 coding sequence is TGTGCCAGCAGCTTATTTGTGCAGGAGGGCTACACCTTC. Its translation is CASSLFVQEGYTF.